These 24 T cell receptor beta chains came from one sample sequenced in a study of T cell responses to AZD1222 COVID-19 vaccine. Libraries were prepared by immunoSEQ multiplex PCR; TCRdb keeps only in-frame clonotypes and omits some of them. The profile shows approximately 140,000 clones, approximately 94% of them singletons. The sequences come from peripheral blood, collected on day 0 of AZD1222 vaccination. These receptors were obtained from an adult in good health.

J is TRBJ2-2 and V is TRBV16, with unresolved D. The ends were cut back, 2 bases at V and 3 bases at J, with 7 bases in the middle. The CDR3 contains 14 residues. Germline V gene data show CDR1 as KGHSY and CDR2 as FQNENV. In DNA form, the CDR3 reads TGTGCCAGCAGCCAAGCACGCGACACCGGGGAGCTGTTTTTT. It translates to CASSQARDTGELFF.

The CDR3 sequence is CAWSQAGVRTGELFF. DNA of the CDR3: TGTGCCTGGAGTCAGGCGGGAGTTCGCACCGGGGAGCTGTTTTTT. The rearrangement links TRBV30 to TRBJ2-2, with 7 bases aligning to TRBD2. This CDR3 is 15 amino acids long. CDR1 GTSNPN and CDR2 SVGIG come from the germline V gene (reference sequence). After removal of 2 bases from V and 4 bases from J, the junction contained 7 bases not matched to a gene.

The genes are TRBV19 and TRBJ1-2; D possibly corresponds to TRBD1 (6 bases). V lost 10 bases and J lost 6, with 15 bases in between. The CDR3 extends over 12 amino acids. The germline V gene has CDR1 LNHDA and CDR2 SQIVND (reference sequence). The CDR3 DNA sequence: TGTGCCATCCCCAAGGGGGGGGATGGCTACACCTTC. Amino acid sequence: CAIPKGGDGYTF.

The J gene is TRBJ1-6, the V gene TRBV6-5; D remains unclear. This CDR3 spans 12 amino acids. Per germline, CDR1 MNHEY and CDR2 SVGAGI. Trimming left V 0 bases short and J 10 bases short, with 4 bases between. CDR3 coding DNA: TGTGCCAGCAGTTACTCGGGGTCACCCCTCCACTTT. Translation gives CASSYSGSPLHF.

The chain uses TRBV10-3 and TRBJ2-5; D gene unclear. Germline CDR1 ENHRY, CDR2 SYGVKD. This CDR3 is 14 amino acids long. The ends were cut back, 11 bases at V and 4 bases at J, with 20 bases in the middle. The CDR3 nucleotides read TGTGCCGCCCGACCCTCCACCGCCGGAGAGACCCAGTACTTC. The encoded protein is CAARPSTAGETQYF.

The V and J genes are TRBV12-3 or TRBV12-4 and TRBJ2-7; a possible D gene is TRBD2 (5 bases). CDR3 length: 12 residues. The germline V and J ends were trimmed by 6 bases and 5 bases, with 11 bases remaining between them. The CDR3 nucleotides read TGTGCCAGCAGACTAGGTCGGAACGAGCAGTACTTC. Translating it yields CASRLGRNEQYF.

The J gene is TRBJ1-1, the V gene TRBV7-8; no definite D call. The CDR3 contains 13 residues. The V and J ends lost 5 bases and 3 bases respectively, with 10 bases between them. The germline V gene has CDR1 SGHVS and CDR2 FQNEAQ. The CDR3 here is CASSANLDTEAFF. CDR3 coding DNA: TGTGCCAGCAGCGCCAACCTGGACACTGAAGCTTTCTTT.

The sample holds one count of this clone. The chain employs TRBV5-8 and TRBJ1-5, with 9 bases lining up with TRBD1. The CDR3 is 18 residues long. The germline V gene has CDR1 SGHTS and CDR2 YDEGEE. Unmatched junction bases numbered 17, after V lost 4 bases and J lost 6 bases. The DNA for the CDR3 is TGTGCCAGCAGCCCGAGGGGACAGGGCTTGATAGTTCGTCAGCCCCAGCATTTT. It is translated as CASSPRGQGLIVRQPQHF.

This clone was observed a single time. J is TRBJ1-1 and V is TRBV7-9, with D possibly TRBD1 on 6 matching bases. CDR1 is SEHNR and CDR2 is FQNEAQ in the germline V gene (reference sequence). The CDR3 contains 13 residues. Deletions cut 10 bases from V and 0 bases from J, with 12 bases between. CDR3 amino acids: CATMDSLNTEAFF. The CDR3, as DNA: TGTGCCACCATGGACAGTCTGAACACTGAAGCTTTCTTT.

This chain uses TRBV7-3 with TRBJ1-3, with D unclear. With 2 bases removed from V and 7 bases from J, the gap between germline ends came to 6 bases. Germline V gene sequence: CDR1 SGHTA, CDR2 FQGTGA. The CDR3 spans 12 residues. In DNA, the CDR3 is TGTGCCAGCAGCTTAGACGGGAACACCATATATTTT. Translating it yields CASSLDGNTIYF.

This clone appeared once. The chain carries TRBV6-1 and TRBJ1-3; no firm D call. This CDR3 spans 15 amino acids. The germline V gene encodes CDR1 MNHNS and CDR2 SASEGT. V shed 2 bases and J shed 1 base, with 9 bases lying between them. The CDR3 loop is CASSESLGSGNTIYF. The DNA of the CDR3 is TGTGCCAGCAGTGAAAGTTTGGGTTCTGGAAACACCATATATTTT.

This chain uses TRBV5-4 with TRBJ2-5, with 8 nucleotides matching TRBD1. The CDR3 runs 16 residues. The V gene end was trimmed by 4 bases and the J gene end by 5 bases; junction bases not matched to a gene: 13. Germline V gene lookup returns CDR1 SGHNT and CDR2 YYREEE (reference sequence). The chain's CDR3 is CASSTDRDLRKETQYF. In DNA form, the CDR3 reads TGTGCCAGCAGCACGGACAGGGATTTGCGTAAGGAGACCCAGTACTTC.

The chain carries TRBV29-1 and TRBJ1-1; 8 bases fit TRBD1. Germline V lookup: CDR1 SQVTM, CDR2 ANQGSEA. The CDR3 is 14 amino acids. Germline trimming cut 6 bases from V and 5 bases from J; bases unmatched to any gene: 11. The CDR3 loop reads CSVRQGNVGTEAFF. CDR3 in DNA: TGCAGCGTCAGACAGGGGAACGTAGGTACTGAAGCTTTCTTT.

Only a few counts were recorded for this clone. V and J are TRBV27 and TRBJ1-2, with D possibly matching TRBD1 (6 bases). The V end was cut by 5 bases, the J end by 6 bases, with 13 bases between. The germline V gene has CDR1 MNHEY and CDR2 SMNVEV (reference sequence). The CDR3 totals 13 residues. Written as DNA, the CDR3 is TGTGCCAGCAGTCCGCGGACAGTCGATGGCTACACCTTC. Translation: CASSPRTVDGYTF.

In DNA form, the CDR3 reads TGTGCCAGCAGTGTACCAGGGAATCAGCCCCAGCATTTT. It specifies CASSVPGNQPQHF. The chain has TRBV2 and TRBJ1-5, with D perhaps matching TRBD1 (5 bases). CDR3 length: 13 amino acids. Germline V gene sequence: CDR1 SNHLY, CDR2 FYNNEI. V dropped 4 bases and J dropped 4 bases, with 8 bases sitting between them.

The chain recombines TRBV4-3 with TRBJ2-3; D is unclear. The germline V gene encodes CDR1 LGHNA and CDR2 YSLEER. The CDR3 totals 16 residues. V was clipped by 0 bases and J by 0 bases, with 10 bases between them. CDR3 sequence: CASSQDAQSSTDTQYF. CDR3 sequence (DNA): TGCGCCAGCAGCCAAGATGCACAGAGCAGCACAGATACGCAGTATTTT.

This chain joins TRBV6-5 and TRBJ2-1; D may be TRBD1 (5 bases). V was cut by 2 bases and J by 6 bases, with 11 bases left in between. Per the germline V gene, CDR1 is MNHEY and CDR2 is SVGAGI. The CDR3 extends over 14 amino acids. In DNA, the CDR3 is TGTGCCAGCAGTTACCGCCAGGGTCGCAATGAGCAGTTCTTC. It codes for CASSYRQGRNEQFF.

The J gene is TRBJ1-5, the V gene TRBV4-3; no clear D gene. Germline V gene lookup returns CDR1 LGHNA and CDR2 YSLEER. This CDR3 is built from 15 residues. V lost 1 base and J lost 5, with 12 bases in between. CDR3 coding DNA: TGCGCCAGCAGCCAAGCCCTAGGGTATGATCAGCCCCAGCATTTT. It yields the protein CASSQALGYDQPQHF.

The V and J genes are TRBV3-1 (or the pseudogene TRBV3-2) and TRBJ1-2, with TRBD1 identical over 7 bases. The junction had 5 bases not matched to a gene; V was cut back by 1 base and J by 3 bases. The CDR3 covers 15 residues. Germline values: CDR1 LGHDT, CDR2 YNNKEL (reference sequence). The CDR3 region has the DNA TGTGCCAGCAGCCAAGCGACAGGGAAGGACTATGGCTACACCTTC. Translation: CASSQATGKDYGYTF.

The gene calls are TRBV14 and TRBJ2-7; tentative D call: TRBD2 (6 bases). The CDR3 is 14 residues long. The V gene lost 1 base and the J gene lost 5 bases, with 12 bases spanning the gap. The germline CDR1 and CDR2 sequences are SGHDN and FVKESK. The CDR3, as DNA: TGTGCCAGCAGCCAAGTGGGGGGAAGCAACGAGCAGTACTTC. Its translation: CASSQVGGSNEQYF.

DNA for the CDR3: TGTGCCAGCAGACAAGGGACAGATAACTATGGCTACACCTTC. Its protein product is CASRQGTDNYGYTF. V and J are TRBV5-8 and TRBJ1-2, with 7 bases that match TRBD1. CDR3 length: 14 amino acids. Germline CDR1 and CDR2: SGHTS and YDEGEE. Germline trimming cut 5 bases from V and 1 base from J; bases unmatched to any gene: 5.

About this clone: Within the sample, other DNA sequences also encode this same CDR3. This rearrangement joins TRBV6-5 to TRBJ2-7; possibly TRBD1 for D (6 bases). V was pared by 0 bases and J by 4 bases, with 10 bases between. This CDR3 spans 14 amino acids. The germline V gene encodes CDR1 MNHEY and CDR2 SVGAGI. The CDR3 DNA is TGTGCCAGCAGTTACTCACAGGGTCCTTACGAGCAGTACTTC. It is translated as CASSYSQGPYEQYF.

The chain uses TRBV6-5 and TRBJ1-2; 9 positions match TRBD1. The CDR3 totals 15 residues. The ends lost 4 bases at V and 6 bases at J; junction bases unmatched: 9. The germline V gene has CDR1 MNHEY and CDR2 SVGAGI. CDR3 DNA sequence: TGTGCCAGCAGTTTACAGGGGGCGATAACCCATGGCTACACCTTC. Protein sequence: CASSLQGAITHGYTF.

The chain joins TRBV2 to TRBJ1-3; D remains ambiguous. This CDR3 is 13 amino acids long. Trimming left V 11 bases short and J 0 bases short, with 11 bases between. Germline CDR1 is SNHLY and CDR2 is FYNNEI. CDR3 DNA sequence: TGTGCCTCAACGGGTATCTCTGGAAACACCATATATTTT. It is translated as CASTGISGNTIYF.